This T cell receptor (beta chain) is drawn from a study of blood T cells in healthy people across ages. The study, taken as a whole, reports: Compared with aged donors, long-lived donors showed fewer expanded clones, suggesting selection. Unknown CMV status may confound age-related changes in expanded clones.

This CDR3 contains 17 residues. Germline V gene data show CDR1 as LGHDT and CDR2 as YNNKEL (reference sequence). V dropped 5 bases and J dropped 0 bases, with 14 bases sitting between them. Isolated PBMCs totaled at least 7 million in each sample. A sample-barcoded 5' primer and a J-beta primer mix were used in a second PCR of about 6 to 11 cycles. TCRdb reprocessed the 5' RACE reads via MiXCR and lists one record per CDR3 protein. The sample records about 640,000 distinct CDR3 sequences, around three fifths being singletons. On this clonotype: The antigen is undetermined.

The sequenced material came from blood. The chain couples TRBV3-1 to TRBJ2-6, with unresolved D. This sequence was found in a man in his sixties in good health. Here the CDR3 DNA reads TGTGCCAGCAGCTCCCACCTTAGAGGCTCTGGGGCCAACGTCCTGACTTTC. It yields the protein CASSSHLRGSGANVLTF.